This section outlines one T cell receptor (beta chain) sequence together with its context. Its antigen is undetermined. Donors counted as nominally healthy when sampled, yet unrecorded immune exposures were likely. The data were taken from a study of cytomegalovirus exposure and HLA in healthy donors. PCR amplification relied on 60 Vbeta primers (plus 13 Jbeta primers). Data came from immunoSEQ multiplex PCR; TCRdb stores just in-frame clones and leaves some out. The table includes 130,000 to 150,000 clones, 60% to 85% detected once. Study results and limitations: In a later analysis, TCR beta V- and J-gene trimming showed a link to a missense DCLRE1C variant.

Sequenced sample: PBMCs. The source of this sequence is a woman between 40 and 55 years old in good health and CMV-seropositive.

CDR3 region: CASSVGDARGYAGYTF. CDR3 nucleotides: TGTGCCAGCAGCGTGGGGGACGCCAGGGGGTATGCTGGCTACACCTTC. This chain joins TRBV5-5 and TRBJ1-2; 7 bases fit TRBD1. The V and J ends lost 4 bases and 7 bases, in that order; junction bases with no gene match: 16. The germline V gene has CDR1 SGHKS and CDR2 YYEKEE (reference sequence). The CDR3 covers 16 residues.